This TCR beta chain was found in a study of blood T cell repertoires in COVID-19. The CDR3 has 12 amino acids. CDR1 is SGDLS, CDR2 YYNGEE, per germline. Trimming took off 3 bases at V and 6 bases at J, with 10 bases between the two ends. Participants were aged 18 to 89 years from more than 20 US areas. Donors of Cohort 3 who recovered were those that had two negative PCRs, clearance, or symptom resolution. Authors' methods: Amplified reference gene primers provided the basis for estimating nucleated cell counts. Sequencing was performed with immunoSEQ multiplex PCR; in TCRdb, only in-frame clones are kept and a portion is missing. V and J calls and clone size follow that table, whereas D and trimming were derived from the DNA. The table has about 250,000 clones, about 86% seen once; the top ten hold around 3.5%.

The chain couples TRBV9 to TRBJ2-7, with a tentative D call TRBD2 (6 bases). The clonotype comes from a man aged 50 to 60 who had recovered from COVID-19. Sample: PBMCs or T cells enriched from blood (not recorded which). The CDR3 DNA reads as TGTGCCAGCAGCGGGAACGGGGGCGAGCAGTACTTC. It encodes CASSGNGGEQYF.